These T cell receptor beta chains were read from a single sample in a study of sequential checkpoint blockade in melanoma. This table comes from immunoSEQ multiplex PCR, and its TCRdb copy is limited to in-frame clones, with some not included. Among some 30,000 clones listed, 75% to 90% were seen once. Material: CD8+ T cells sorted from blood (inferred from file names), obtained from a patient given nivolumab and ipilimumab in sequence. These receptor sequences come from a human donor with melanoma. Each CDR3 is given with its conserved first and last residue. D genes are given only for firm matches. Clone sizes are given selectively: once, few, many, or a class where the clone is expanded.

d_call: .; v_call: TRBV4-1; clone_size: .; j_call: TRBJ2-7; cdr3_aa: CASSLGSYLSSYEQYF; cdr3_nt: TGCGCCAGCAGCCTCGGGTCCTATTTGAGCTCCTACGAGCAGTACTTC
d_call: TRBD1; v_call: TRBV6-6; clone_size: .; j_call: TRBJ2-1; cdr3_aa: CASSYQTGNPYNEQFF; cdr3_nt: TGTGCCAGCAGTTATCAGACAGGGAACCCCTACAATGAGCAGTTCTTC
d_call: .; v_call: TRBV21-1; clone_size: .; j_call: TRBJ2-3; cdr3_aa: CASSRGQVARSGPNTDTQYF; cdr3_nt: TGTGCCAGCAGCAGGGGACAGGTCGCCCGTAGCGGGCCCAACACAGATACGCAGTATTTT
d_call: .; v_call: TRBV21-1; clone_size: .; j_call: TRBJ2-3; cdr3_aa: CASSKGDRAVLHTQYF; cdr3_nt: TGTGCCAGCAGCAAAGGGGACAGGGCTGTGCTTCATACGCAGTATTTT
d_call: .; v_call: TRBV2; clone_size: .; j_call: TRBJ2-2; cdr3_aa: CASSEANSRELFF; cdr3_nt: TGTGCCAGCAGTGAAGCGAATAGCAGGGAGCTGTTTTTT
d_call: TRBD2; v_call: TRBV5-4; clone_size: medium-sized; j_call: TRBJ2-5; cdr3_aa: CASSFGLAGAETQYF; cdr3_nt: TGTGCCAGCAGCTTCGGACTAGCGGGGGCCGAGACCCAGTACTTC
d_call: TRBD2; v_call: TRBV7-2; clone_size: .; j_call: TRBJ2-7; cdr3_aa: CASSLGGGPPYEQYF; cdr3_nt: TGTGCCAGCAGCTTAGGGGGAGGGCCTCCCTACGAGCAGTACTTC
d_call: .; v_call: TRBV9; clone_size: .; j_call: TRBJ2-7; cdr3_aa: CASSVEAFAYEQYF; cdr3_nt: TGTGCCAGCAGCGTTGAAGCGTTTGCCTACGAGCAGTACTTC
d_call: .; v_call: TRBV11-2; clone_size: .; j_call: TRBJ2-5; cdr3_aa: CASSINFGSGETQYF; cdr3_nt: TGTGCCAGCAGCATAAATTTTGGGAGTGGAGAGACCCAGTACTTC
d_call: .; v_call: TRBV28; clone_size: .; j_call: TRBJ2-7; cdr3_aa: CASSPILDGSSEQYF; cdr3_nt: TGTGCCAGCAGTCCTATTCTAGACGGGAGTAGCGAGCAGTACTTC
d_call: TRBD1; v_call: TRBV7-8; clone_size: .; j_call: TRBJ1-5; cdr3_aa: CASSLAQSGTERFSNQPQHF; cdr3_nt: TGTGCCAGCAGCTTAGCGCAGTCCGGGACAGAAAGGTTTAGCAATCAGCCCCAGCATTTT
d_call: TRBD1; v_call: TRBV7-9; clone_size: .; j_call: TRBJ2-1; cdr3_aa: CASSFTGGSPYNEQFF; cdr3_nt: TGTGCCAGCAGCTTCACAGGGGGCAGCCCCTACAATGAGCAGTTCTTC
d_call: .; v_call: TRBV6-1; clone_size: .; j_call: TRBJ2-5; cdr3_aa: CASSEARWRGGGQETQYF; cdr3_nt: TGTGCCAGCAGTGAAGCGCGGTGGCGGGGAGGGGGCCAAGAGACCCAGTACTTC
d_call: TRBD2; v_call: TRBV4-1; clone_size: .; j_call: TRBJ2-3; cdr3_aa: CASSQRTSGSGGDTQYF; cdr3_nt: TGCGCCAGCAGCCAACGGACTAGCGGGAGTGGTGGAGATACGCAGTATTTT
d_call: TRBD1; v_call: TRBV30; clone_size: .; j_call: TRBJ2-6; cdr3_aa: CAWSILDRGRSGANVLTF; cdr3_nt: TGTGCCTGGAGTATCCTCGACAGGGGTCGCTCTGGGGCCAACGTCCTGACTTTC
d_call: .; v_call: TRBV4-3; clone_size: .; j_call: TRBJ2-2; cdr3_aa: CASSQVFGGERPGELFF; cdr3_nt: TGCGCCAGCAGCCAAGTCTTCGGCGGGGAACGTCCCGGGGAGCTGTTTTTT
d_call: .; v_call: TRBV27; clone_size: .; j_call: TRBJ1-2; cdr3_aa: CASSLLGTNYGYTF; cdr3_nt: TGTGCCAGCAGTTTATTAGGGACAAACTATGGCTACACCTTC
d_call: .; v_call: TRBV14; clone_size: once; j_call: TRBJ1-1; cdr3_aa: CASSQDTRAADTEAFF; cdr3_nt: TGTGCCAGCAGCCAAGATACGAGGGCTGCGGACACTGAAGCTTTCTTT
d_call: .; v_call: TRBV28; clone_size: .; j_call: TRBJ1-1; cdr3_aa: CASSSEGYTEAFF; cdr3_nt: TGTGCCAGCAGTTCCGAGGGTTACACTGAAGCTTTCTTT
d_call: .; v_call: TRBV11-2; clone_size: .; j_call: TRBJ1-2; cdr3_aa: CASSFGQLANYGYTF; cdr3_nt: TGTGCCAGCAGCTTTGGACAGTTAGCTAACTATGGCTACACCTTC
d_call: TRBD1; v_call: TRBV27; clone_size: .; j_call: TRBJ2-2; cdr3_aa: CASSLGTGGTGELFF; cdr3_nt: TGTGCCAGCAGTTTAGGGACAGGGGGGACCGGGGAGCTGTTTTTT
d_call: TRBD2; v_call: TRBV4-2; clone_size: .; j_call: TRBJ2-7; cdr3_aa: CASSQGLAGTYEQYF; cdr3_nt: TGTGCCAGCAGCCAAGGACTAGCGGGAACCTACGAGCAGTACTTC
d_call: .; v_call: TRBV15; clone_size: few; j_call: TRBJ2-6; cdr3_aa: CATSRDQSGANVLTF; cdr3_nt: TGTGCCACCAGCAGAGATCAGTCTGGGGCCAACGTCCTGACTTTC
d_call: .; v_call: TRBV27; clone_size: once; j_call: TRBJ2-2; cdr3_aa: CASSRAGLDTGELFF; cdr3_nt: TGTGCCAGCAGTCGGGCAGGGTTGGACACCGGGGAGCTGTTTTTT
d_call: TRBD1; v_call: TRBV28; clone_size: .; j_call: TRBJ1-5; cdr3_aa: CASKWGQRFSNQPQHF; cdr3_nt: TGTGCCAGCAAATGGGGACAGCGATTTAGCAATCAGCCCCAGCATTTT
d_call: TRBD2; v_call: TRBV5-6; clone_size: .; j_call: TRBJ2-1; cdr3_aa: CASSEVGGSYNEQFF; cdr3_nt: TGTGCCAGCAGCGAGGTGGGAGGGTCATACAATGAGCAGTTCTTC
d_call: TRBD2; v_call: TRBV27; clone_size: .; j_call: TRBJ2-7; cdr3_aa: CASSFGTRPSMQYF; cdr3_nt: TGTGCCAGCAGTTTCGGGACTAGGCCGTCGATGCAGTACTTC
d_call: .; v_call: TRBV2; clone_size: .; j_call: TRBJ1-4; cdr3_aa: CASSEDYRDATNEKLFF; cdr3_nt: TGTGCCAGCAGTGAAGATTACAGGGATGCAACTAATGAAAAACTGTTTTTT
d_call: TRBD1; v_call: TRBV19; clone_size: .; j_call: TRBJ1-5; cdr3_aa: CASVSRTGANQPQHF; cdr3_nt: TGTGCCAGCGTTTCGAGGACAGGGGCGAATCAGCCCCAGCATTTT
d_call: .; v_call: TRBV29-1; clone_size: .; j_call: TRBJ2-7; cdr3_aa: CNGAIQGPAYEQYF; cdr3_nt: TGCAACGGCGCTATACAGGGACCTGCCTACGAGCAGTACTTC
d_call: TRBD2; v_call: TRBV28; clone_size: .; j_call: TRBJ2-7; cdr3_aa: CASSLRPGLAGFEQYF; cdr3_nt: TGTGCCAGCAGTTTGAGGCCAGGACTAGCCGGTTTTGAGCAGTACTTC
d_call: TRBD1; v_call: TRBV10-1; clone_size: .; j_call: TRBJ2-3; cdr3_aa: CASSRDRGGSTDTQYF; cdr3_nt: TGCGCCAGCAGCCGTGACAGGGGAGGTTCCACAGATACGCAGTATTTT